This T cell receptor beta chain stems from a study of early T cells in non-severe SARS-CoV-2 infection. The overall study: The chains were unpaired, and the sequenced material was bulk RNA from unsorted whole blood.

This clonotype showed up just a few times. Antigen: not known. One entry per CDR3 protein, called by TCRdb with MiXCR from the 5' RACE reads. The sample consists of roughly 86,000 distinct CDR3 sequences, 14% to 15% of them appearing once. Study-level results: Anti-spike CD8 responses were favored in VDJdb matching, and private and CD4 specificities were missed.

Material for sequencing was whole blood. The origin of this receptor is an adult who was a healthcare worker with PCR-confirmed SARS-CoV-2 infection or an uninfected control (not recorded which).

CDR3 in DNA: TGTGCCAGCAGCTCGGACAGGGGTGTCCAAGAGACCCAGTACTTC. It codes for CASSSDRGVQETQYF. This rearrangement joins TRBV7-7 to TRBJ2-5; 9 bases are a match to TRBD1. This CDR3 region has 15 residues. Per germline, CDR1 SSHAT and CDR2 FNYEAQ (reference sequence). The trim removed 4 bases at V and 1 base at J, leaving 4 bases unmatched.